This T cell receptor (beta chain) appears in the sequencing data of a study of sequential checkpoint blockade in melanoma. Turning to the study itself: After nivolumab or ipilimumab alone, over 20 patients had week-13 rebiopsies.

Assay: immunoSEQ multiplex PCR; the TCRdb copy retains only in-frame clones and omits some. The sample carries approximately 4,000 clones, roughly 24% recorded once. As to treatment: randomized to nivolumab then ipilimumab (arm A) or the reverse (arm B). Patients had received no earlier DNA-damaging chemotherapy. Sample: tumor tissue (inferred from file names), taken from a patient given nivolumab and ipilimumab in sequence. The sequence was collected from a human donor with melanoma.

Here the CDR3 reads CASGPSPDGVPIGNTEAFF. The CDR3 DNA follows: TGTGCTAGTGGCCCCTCCCCGGACGGAGTGCCCATAGGGAACACTGAAGCTTTCTTT. The chain has TRBV12-5 and TRBJ1-1, with D hard to call. Germline CDR1 LGHNT, CDR2 FRNRAP. Trimming removed 6 bases at V and 1 base at J, with 27 bases between. The CDR3 totals 19 residues.